These 17 T cell receptor beta chains were all obtained from the same sample, sequenced in a study of cytomegalovirus exposure and HLA in healthy donors. It was with 60 Vbeta and 13 Jbeta primers that the PCR ran. Using immunoSEQ multiplex PCR, the repertoire was profiled, and TCRdb retains in-frame clones only, with some absent. Altogether 100,000 to 150,000 clones are present, roughly 80% being singletons, with the ten largest covering 1.3% to 1.5%. Sample: PBMCs. These TCRs come from a female donor in good health and CMV-seronegative.

This clone was seen just once. The chain employs TRBV5-1 and TRBJ2-3; 9 positions agree with TRBD1. CDR1 SGHRS and CDR2 YFSETQ come from the germline V gene. This CDR3 is 17 amino acids long. Germline trimming cut 0 bases from V and 2 bases from J; bases unmatched to any gene: 7. The CDR3 region is CASSLAGTGWNTDTQYF. The CDR3 nucleotides read TGCGCCAGCAGCTTGGCCGGGACAGGGTGGAACACAGATACGCAGTATTTT.

The rearrangement joins TRBV5-1 to TRBJ2-1; TRBD1 matches at 7 bases. V shed 4 bases and J 7 bases; nucleotides not matched to a gene: 11. Germline CDR1 SGHRS, CDR2 YFSETQ. CDR3 length: 15 residues. For the CDR3, the DNA is TGCGCCAGCAGCGGCGGACAGGACCAACTTAATGAGCAGTTCTTC. It is translated as CASSGGQDQLNEQFF.

V is TRBV11-1 and J is TRBJ2-1; 12 bases are shared with TRBD2. Germline V gene lookup returns CDR1 SGHAT and CDR2 FQDESV (reference sequence). The V gene end was trimmed by 5 bases and the J gene end by 6 bases; junction bases not matched to a gene: 8. This CDR3 is built from 16 residues. The CDR3 DNA is TGTGCCAGCAGCCCCCGACTAGCGGGAGTCCCCAATGAGCAGTTCTTC. This codes for CASSPRLAGVPNEQFF. Variable domain in full (rest from reference TRBV11-1 and TRBJ2-1): EAEVAQSPRYKITEKSQAVAFWCDPISGHATLYWYRQILGQGPELLVQFQDESVVDDSQLPKDRFSAERLKGVDSTLKIQPAELGDSAMYLCASSPRLAGVPNEQFFGPGTRLTVL.

CDR3 in amino acids: CASSDSYQPQHF. The CDR3 DNA sequence: TGTGCCAGCAGTGACTCGTATCAGCCCCAGCATTTT. The V call is TRBV6-1, the J call TRBJ1-5, with no clear D. The ends were cut back, 3 bases at V and 5 bases at J, with 5 bases in the middle. CDR3 length: 12 amino acids. The V gene's germline CDR1 is MNHNS and CDR2 SASEGT.

V is TRBV10-3 and J is TRBJ2-5; 10 positions match TRBD1. The DNA matches TRBJ2-7 better at its end, which makes the J call doubtful. Germline CDR1 reads ENHRY; CDR2 reads SYGVKD. This CDR3 contains 13 residues. The CDR3 nucleotides read TGTGCCATCGGGGGGACAGGGGCCTACGAGCAGTACTTC. It is translated as CAIGGTGAYEQYF.

The chain has TRBV6-5 and TRBJ2-5, with 10 bases aligning to TRBD1. The trim removed 4 bases at V and 4 bases at J, leaving 0 bases unmatched. The germline V gene encodes CDR1 MNHEY and CDR2 SVGAGI. The CDR3 length is 13 residues. CDR3 bases: TGTGCCAGCAGTTGGACAGGGGGAGAGACCCAGTACTTC. Translating gives CASSWTGGETQYF.

This rearrangement joins TRBV19 to TRBJ2-6, with D maybe TRBD1 (6 bases). Germline V gives CDR1 LNHDA, CDR2 SQIVND (reference sequence). With 2 bases removed from V and 0 bases from J, the gap between germline ends came to 11 bases. The CDR3 runs to 17 residues. In nucleotides, the CDR3 is TGTGCCAGTAGTATACACAGGGAATTCTCTGGGGCCAACGTCCTGACTTTC. Protein sequence: CASSIHREFSGANVLTF.

This rearrangement joins TRBV30 to TRBJ1-6, with unresolved D. The CDR3 is 14 residues long. From germline, CDR1 is GTSNPN and CDR2 SVGIG (reference sequence). Trimming removed 0 bases at V and 6 bases at J, with 9 bases between. The chain's CDR3 is CAWSVLFGNSPLHF. CDR3 coding DNA: TGTGCCTGGAGTGTACTGTTCGGTAATTCACCCCTCCACTTT.

The gene calls are TRBV19 and TRBJ1-2; 8 nucleotides align to TRBD1. CDR1 and CDR2 (germline): LNHDA, SQIVND (reference sequence). The CDR3 runs to 13 residues. V trimming: 5 bases; J trimming: 6 bases; junction bases outside the gene matches: 5. CDR3 DNA sequence: TGTGCCAGTAGTGACCACAGGGGGGATGGCTACACCTTC. Its protein is CASSDHRGDGYTF.

As regards this clone: The same CDR3 is also encoded by other DNA sequences in this sample. The chain couples TRBV7-2 to TRBJ1-1, with 10 bases aligning to TRBD1. The CDR3 consists of 13 residues. Germline values: CDR1 SGHTA, CDR2 FQGNSA. V lost 4 bases to trimming and J lost 4 bases; unmatched junction nucleotides: 0. The chain's CDR3 is CASSWTGGTEAFF. As DNA, the CDR3 is TGTGCCAGCAGCTGGACAGGGGGCACTGAAGCTTTCTTT.

The chain recombines TRBV11-2 with TRBJ2-5, with 15 bases identical to TRBD2. CDR3 size: 15 residues. Looked up from germline, CDR1 is SGHAT and CDR2 is FQNNGV. J gave up 5 bases and V 5 bases, and 3 bases lay outside the gene matches. Here the CDR3 DNA reads TGTGCCAGCAGCCTAGGACTAGCGGGAGGGGAGACCCAGTACTTC. It encodes CASSLGLAGGETQYF.

This clone was counted a single time. V is TRBV6-5 and J is TRBJ2-3; TRBD2 matches at 7 bases. There are 13 residues in the CDR3. After removal of 2 bases from V and 5 bases from J, the junction contained 1 base not matched to a gene. Germline V lookup: CDR1 MNHEY, CDR2 SVGAGI. Here the CDR3 reads CASSYGRGDTQYF. The CDR3 bases are TGTGCCAGCAGTTACGGGAGGGGAGATACGCAGTATTTT.

This clone was observed a handful of times. V gene TRBV14 combines with J gene TRBJ1-6; 7 bases align to TRBD1. Looked up from germline, CDR1 is SGHDN and CDR2 is FVKESK. The ends lost 4 bases at V and 9 bases at J; junction bases unmatched: 9. The CDR3 covers 15 residues. The CDR3 DNA reads as TGTGCCAGCAGCCCCCGACAGGGTACGAGTTCACCCCTCCACTTT. Translated, it gives CASSPRQGTSSPLHF.

The chain employs TRBV6-5 and TRBJ1-1; 8 bases fit TRBD1. V dropped 4 bases and J dropped 6; count of bases not matched to a gene: 4. CDR1 is MNHEY, CDR2 SVGAGI, per germline. The CDR3 extends over 13 amino acids. CDR3 sequence reads: CASSSRDRPEAFF. As DNA, the CDR3 is TGTGCCAGCAGTTCCCGGGACAGGCCTGAAGCTTTCTTT.

V usage is TRBV29-1 and J usage is TRBJ2-3, with TRBD2 identical over 9 bases. Germline V gene data show CDR1 as SQVTM and CDR2 as ANQGSEA. This CDR3 has 13 residues. The V gene end was trimmed by 7 bases and the J gene end by 5 bases; junction bases not matched to a gene: 7. As DNA, the CDR3 is TGCAGCGGCGCGGGACTAGCTGGAGATACGCAGTATTTT. It yields the protein CSGAGLAGDTQYF.

The chain links TRBV29-1 to TRBJ1-1; 9 nucleotides match TRBD1. The ends lost 6 bases at V and 4 bases at J; junction bases unmatched: 9. This CDR3 has 14 amino acids. The V gene's germline CDR1 is SQVTM and CDR2 ANQGSEA. CDR3 residues: CSVARQGESTEAFF. The CDR3 DNA reads as TGCAGCGTGGCACGACAGGGGGAGAGCACTGAAGCTTTCTTT.

This chain joins TRBV10-3 and TRBJ2-3; perhaps TRBD2 as D (6 bases). This CDR3 is 13 amino acids long. V shed 10 bases and J shed 3 bases, with 14 bases lying between them. Germline values: CDR1 ENHRY, CDR2 SYGVKD. CDR3 residues: CATGAGGTDTQYF. The CDR3 DNA is TGTGCCACCGGAGCGGGCGGTACAGATACGCAGTATTTT.